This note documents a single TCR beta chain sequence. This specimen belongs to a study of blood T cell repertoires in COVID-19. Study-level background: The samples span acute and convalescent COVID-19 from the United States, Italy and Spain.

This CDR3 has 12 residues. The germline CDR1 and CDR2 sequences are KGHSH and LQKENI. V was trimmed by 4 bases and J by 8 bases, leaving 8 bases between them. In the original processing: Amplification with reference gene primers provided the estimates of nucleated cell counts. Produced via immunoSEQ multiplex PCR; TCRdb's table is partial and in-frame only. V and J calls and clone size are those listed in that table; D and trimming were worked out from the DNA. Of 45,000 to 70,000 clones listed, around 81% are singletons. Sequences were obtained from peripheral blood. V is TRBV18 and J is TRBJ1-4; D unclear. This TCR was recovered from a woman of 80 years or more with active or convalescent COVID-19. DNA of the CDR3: TGTGCCAGCTCACGGGCAGGCGAAAAACTGTTTTTT. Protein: CASSRAGEKLFF.